These 12 T cell receptor beta chains share one sample of origin, sequenced in a study of identical twins. TCRdb ran MiXCR on the 5' RACE reads and lists one entry per CDR3 protein. The sample carries approximately 680,000 distinct CDR3 sequences, under 8.5% recorded once. The same data also went into a second study, on yellow fever vaccine responses in identical twins.

Sequenced input: PBMCs. These receptors were collected from a woman aged 18-29 years in good health.

This clonotype was observed a handful of times. J is TRBJ2-1 and V is TRBV29-1; D may match TRBD1 or TRBD2 (5 bases each). Germline-derived CDR1 and CDR2 are SQVTM and ANQGSEA. This CDR3 region has 14 residues. Deletions cut 6 bases from V and 7 bases from J, with 19 bases between. The CDR3: CSVGSGLGVNEQFF. DNA of the CDR3: TGCAGCGTGGGGTCCGGGTTGGGGGTTAATGAGCAGTTCTTC.

The gene calls are TRBV4-1 and TRBJ2-3; D remains ambiguous. This CDR3 comprises 18 residues. The germline gives CDR1 MGHRA, CDR2 YSYEKL. The ends were cut back, 2 bases at V and 0 bases at J, with 18 bases in the middle. The CDR3 sequence: CASSQWPITKHSTDTQYF. CDR3 coding DNA: TGCGCCAGCAGCCAATGGCCTATAACGAAACATAGCACAGATACGCAGTATTTT.

This clonotype turned up a few times. The gene calls are TRBV11-2 and TRBJ2-1; tentatively, D is TRBD2 (6 bases). Germline V gene data show CDR1 as SGHAT and CDR2 as FQNNGV. The CDR3 spans 16 residues. Trimming shortened V by 6 bases and J by 0 bases, and 15 bases separated the two germline ends. CDR3 DNA: TGTGCCAGCAGACCCCTTCGGGGGTACTCCTACAATGAGCAGTTCTTC. It is translated as CASRPLRGYSYNEQFF.

This clonotype was seen ten or more times. The gene calls are TRBV28 and TRBJ2-1; D ambiguous. V gave up 2 bases and J gave up 5 bases, with 7 bases separating them. This CDR3 region has 13 residues. Per the germline V gene, CDR1 is MDHEN and CDR2 is SYDVKM. CDR3 in amino acids: CASSLGRDNEQFF. CDR3 coding DNA: TGTGCCAGCAGTTTAGGTAGGGACAATGAGCAGTTCTTC. Drawing the rest from reference TRBV28 and TRBJ2-1, the complete variable domain is DVKVTQSSRYLVKRTGEKVFLECVQDMDHENMFWYRQDPGLGLRLIYFSYDVKMKEKGDIPEGYSVSREKKERFSLILESASTNQTSMYLCASSLGRDNEQFFGPGTRLTVL.

The V call is TRBV28, the J call TRBJ2-1; D gene uncertain. The CDR3 sequence is 11 residues long. Trimming stripped 5 bases from V and 7 bases from J, with 6 bases between. Germline V gene lookup returns CDR1 MDHEN and CDR2 SYDVKM. CDR3 nucleotide sequence: TGTGCCAGCAGTAGAGAGAATGAGCAGTTCTTC. It yields the protein CASSRENEQFF.

This clonotype was seen repeatedly, ten times or more. J is TRBJ2-3 and V is TRBV20-1; D call uncertain. This CDR3 contains 11 residues. CDR1 and CDR2 (germline): DFQATT, SNEGSKA (reference sequence). V was clipped by 2 bases and J by 2 bases, with 2 bases between them. DNA for the CDR3: TGCAGTGCTAGAACCACAGATACGCAGTATTTT. Translating gives CSARTTDTQYF.

This clonotype was seen many times. The rearrangement links TRBV11-2 to TRBJ2-7; D is undetermined. Germline values: CDR1 SGHAT, CDR2 FQNNGV. CDR3 length equals 11 residues. Trimming left V 5 bases short and J 3 bases short, with 5 bases between. The CDR3 DNA reads as TGTGCCAGCAGCACATACTACGAGCAGTACGTC. Residues: CASSTYYEQYV.

The chain recombines TRBV7-2 with TRBJ2-2, with D perhaps assigned TRBD1 or TRBD2 (6 bases each). The CDR3 has 17 amino acids. Trimming took 1 base from V and 2 from J, leaving 14 bases between them. Germline V CDR1 and CDR2: SGHTA, FQGNSA. The CDR3 loop is CASSLVGGTINTGELFF. In DNA form, the CDR3 reads TGTGCCAGCAGCTTAGTTGGAGGGACAATTAACACCGGGGAGCTGTTTTTT.

V is TRBV5-1 and J is TRBJ2-3; 10 bases fit TRBD2. CDR1 SGHRS and CDR2 YFSETQ come from the germline V gene. The CDR3 totals 17 residues. V lost 4 bases to trimming and J lost 2 bases; unmatched junction nucleotides: 10. CDR3: CASSLIPLAGTTDTQYF. CDR3 nucleotides: TGCGCCAGCAGCCTCATCCCACTAGCGGGAACCACAGATACGCAGTATTTT. The full variable domain, rest sourced from reference TRBV5-1 and TRBJ2-3, is KAGVTQTPRYLIKTRGQQVTLSCSPISGHRSVSWYQQTPGQGLQFLFEYFSETQRNKGNFPGRFSGRQFSNSRSEMNVSTLELGDSALYLCASSLIPLAGTTDTQYFGPGTRLTVL.

This clonotype showed up many times. This rearrangement joins TRBV2 to TRBJ2-1, with D perhaps TRBD1 (6 bases). Germline V gives CDR1 SNHLY, CDR2 FYNNEI. CDR3 length: 17 residues. Trimming removed 2 bases from V and 9 bases from J, with 23 bases in between. CDR3 in amino acids: CASSEKSYGTPRGEQFF. The CDR3 nucleotides are TGTGCCAGCAGTGAAAAGAGCTACGGGACACCGAGGGGTGAGCAGTTCTTC.

The sample holds a few counts of this clonotype. The chain is built from TRBV7-8 and TRBJ1-5; 9 bases match TRBD1. The CDR3 sequence is 17 residues long. The V and J ends lost 0 bases and 7 bases, in that order; junction bases with no gene match: 10. Germline-derived CDR1 and CDR2 are SGHVS and FQNEAQ. CDR3: CASSLASGQGSLQPQHF. The CDR3 bases are TGTGCCAGCAGCTTAGCTTCGGGACAGGGAAGTTTGCAGCCCCAGCATTTT.

Many counts were recorded for this clonotype. The chain combines TRBV5-6 with TRBJ2-3, with 7 positions matching TRBD1. The CDR3 length is 17 residues. Germline assignment: CDR1 SGHDT and CDR2 YYEEEE. Trimming removed 0 bases from V and 4 bases from J; junction bases left unmatched: 11. CDR3 loop: CASSLAFSLGQPDTQYF. The CDR3 DNA follows: TGTGCCAGCAGCTTGGCCTTTTCATTGGGACAGCCAGATACGCAGTATTTT.